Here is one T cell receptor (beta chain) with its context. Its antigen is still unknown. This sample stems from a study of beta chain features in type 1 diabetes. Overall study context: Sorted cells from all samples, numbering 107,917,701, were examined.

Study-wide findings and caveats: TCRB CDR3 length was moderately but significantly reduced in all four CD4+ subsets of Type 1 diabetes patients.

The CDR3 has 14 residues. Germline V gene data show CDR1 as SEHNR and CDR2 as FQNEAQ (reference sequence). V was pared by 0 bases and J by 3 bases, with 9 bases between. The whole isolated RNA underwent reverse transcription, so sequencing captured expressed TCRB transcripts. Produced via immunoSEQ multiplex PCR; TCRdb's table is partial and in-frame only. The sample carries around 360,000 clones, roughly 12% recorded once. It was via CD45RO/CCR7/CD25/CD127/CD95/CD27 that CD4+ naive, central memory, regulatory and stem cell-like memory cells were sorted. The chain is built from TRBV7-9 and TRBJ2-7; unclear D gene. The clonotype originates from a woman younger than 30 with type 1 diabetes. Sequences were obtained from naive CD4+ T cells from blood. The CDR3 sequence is CASSLAPVIYEQYF. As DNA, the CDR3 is TGTGCCAGCAGCTTAGCACCAGTGATCTACGAGCAGTACTTC.